Listed below are T cell receptor beta chains from one sample, sequenced in a study of neurological immune-mediated disorders. TCRdb re-called the 5' RACE reads with MiXCR, one entry per CDR3 protein. The repertoire holds tens of thousands of distinct CDR3 sequences, with roughly 13% as singletons. The sequencing input was PBMCs. The source is a female donor with HTLV-1-associated myelopathy (HAM/TSP). The CDR3 runs from the conserved cysteine through the conserved F or W. A D gene is named only where the DNA matches it firmly. Part of the rows lack a size; the others show once, few, many or a class for expanded clones.

CDR3 protein	CDR3 DNA	D gene	clone size	V gene	J gene
CSARSYGGGSTDTQYF	TGCAGTGCTAGAAGCTACGGGGGGGGGAGCACAGATACGCAGTATTTT	TRBD2	many	TRBV20-1	TRBJ2-3
CASSLGGQPTSEQFF	TGCGCCAGCAGCTTGGGTGGACAGCCTACAAGTGAGCAGTTCTTC	-	-	TRBV5-1	TRBJ2-1
CSARQGRGNTIYF	TGCAGTGCTAGACAGGGTAGGGGAAACACCATATATTTT	-	many	TRBV20-1	TRBJ1-3
CASSWTGLGETQYF	TGTGCCAGCAGCTGGACCGGCCTAGGGGAGACCCAGTACTTC	-	-	TRBV7-2	TRBJ2-5
CASSAQMGGGRPYEQYF	TGTGCCAGCAGTGCACAAATGGGGGGTGGCCGGCCCTACGAGCAGTACTTC	-	many	TRBV2	TRBJ2-7
CASSQAAGGRDEQFF	TGCGCCAGCAGCCAGGCGGCGGGGGGGCGCGATGAGCAGTTCTTC	TRBD2	many	TRBV5-1	TRBJ2-1
CASSLGFSGGAGDTQYF	TGTGCCAGCAGTTTGGGGTTTAGCGGGGGGGCGGGAGATACGCAGTATTTT	TRBD2	many	TRBV27	TRBJ2-3
CSVEGSSSYNEQFF	TGCAGCGTTGAAGGATCGAGCTCCTACAATGAGCAGTTCTTC	-	many	TRBV29-1	TRBJ2-1
CAISVPGAQETQYF	TGTGCCATCAGTGTACCCGGGGCCCAAGAGACCCAGTACTTC	-	many	TRBV10-3	TRBJ2-5
CASSFLPPGREGTGELFF	TGCGCCAGCAGCTTTTTACCGCCGGGACGGGAGGGTACCGGGGAGCTGTTTTTT	TRBD2	few	TRBV5-1	TRBJ2-2
CASSPSGGAVDTQYF	TGCGCCAGCAGCCCTAGCGGGGGGGCGGTGGATACGCAGTATTTT	TRBD2	few	TRBV10-2	TRBJ2-3
CASSGPDGYEQYF	TGTGCCAGCAGTGGCCCCGACGGTTACGAGCAGTACTTC	-	many	TRBV28	TRBJ2-7
CASSVEVYNSPLHF	TGTGCCAGCAGCGTAGAGGTCTATAATTCACCCCTCCACTTT	-	many	TRBV9	TRBJ1-6
CANSHALTGIDTEAFF	TGTGCCAACAGCCATGCTTTAACAGGGATCGACACTGAAGCTTTCTTT	-	-	TRBV6-2/TRBV6-3	TRBJ1-1
CSARLARSYGYTF	TGCAGTGCTAGATTGGCCAGAAGTTATGGCTACACCTTC	-	many	TRBV20-1	TRBJ1-2
CASRSGGANEKFF	TGCGCCAGCAGAAGCGGGGGGGCAAATGAGAAGTTCTTC	TRBD2	-	TRBV10-2	TRBJ2-1
CASSEQTTSGNTIYF	TGCGCCAGCAGTGAACAGACAACCTCTGGAAACACCATATATTTT	-	many	TRBV5-1	TRBJ1-3
CASSRAQAGELFF	TGCGCCAGCTCCCGGGCCCAGGCGGGGGAGCTGTTTTTT	-	many	TRBV4-1	TRBJ2-2
CASSDSWDTQYF	TGCGCCAGCAGCGATTCTTGGGATACGCAGTATTTT	-	many	TRBV5-1	TRBJ2-3
CASSLALAGRDTQYF	TGCGCCAGCAGCTTGGCCTTGGCGGGGAGGGATACGCAGTATTTT	-	many	TRBV5-1	TRBJ2-3
CASSLGVAESTDTQYF	TGTGCCAGCAGTTTAGGGGTAGCGGAGAGCACAGATACGCAGTATTTT	-	many	TRBV28	TRBJ2-3
CASSRWTLPEAFF	TGTGCCAGCAGTCGATGGACACTCCCTGAAGCTTTCTTT	-	many	TRBV7-9	TRBJ1-1
CASSQDTRPNSGNTIYF	TGTGCCAGCAGCCAAGATACGCGACCGAACTCTGGAAACACCATATATTTT	-	many	TRBV4-2	TRBJ1-3
CASSLDARHYEQYF	TGCGCCAGCAGCTTGGATGCTAGGCACTACGAGCAGTACTTC	-	many	TRBV5-1	TRBJ2-7
CASSLDPGTAYGYTF	TGCGCCAGCAGCTTGGACCCCGGGACAGCATATGGCTACACCTTC	TRBD1	-	TRBV5-1	TRBJ1-2
CATRNPAGGPRETQYF	TGTGCCACCCGAAACCCAGCGGGGGGGCCACGAGAGACCCAGTACTTC	TRBD2	many	TRBV10-3	TRBJ2-5
CASSYTGAVREQYF	TGTGCCAGCAGTTACACAGGTGCCGTCCGCGAGCAGTACTTC	-	-	TRBV6-5	TRBJ2-7
CASSFGDSSYEQYF	TGTGCCAGCAGCTTCGGGGACAGCTCCTACGAGCAGTACTTC	TRBD1	many	TRBV7-9	TRBJ2-7
CSARDWREGTDTQYF	TGCAGTGCTAGAGATTGGCGGGAAGGCACAGATACGCAGTATTTT	-	many	TRBV20-1	TRBJ2-3
CASSQEVAGTTSYEQYF	TGTGCCAGCAGCCAAGAGGTCGCGGGTACCACCTCCTACGAGCAGTACTTC	-	many	TRBV3-1	TRBJ2-7
CASSPALGTPGGYTF	TGTGCCAGCAGCCCCGCGCTTGGCACCCCGGGGGGCTACACCTTC	-	many	TRBV28	TRBJ1-2
CASPRGQSGKTDTQYF	TGTGCCTCCCCCAGGGGGCAGTCGGGGAAGACAGATACGCAGTATTTT	TRBD1	many	TRBV12-3/TRBV12-4	TRBJ2-3
CASSVTGLAYEQYF	TGTGCCAGCAGCGTCACGGGACTCGCCTACGAGCAGTACTTC	-	many	TRBV7-9	TRBJ2-7
CASSVFNTQYF	TGTGCCAGCAGCGTTTTTAATACGCAGTATTTT	-	few	TRBV7-2	TRBJ2-3
CSAINRDYTGELFF	TGCAGTGCCATCAACAGGGATTACACCGGGGAGCTGTTTTTT	-	many	TRBV20-1	TRBJ2-2
CASSPSFSTDTQYF	TGCGCCAGCAGCCCCTCGTTTAGCACAGATACGCAGTATTTT	-	many	TRBV5-1	TRBJ2-3
CASSQDGGGNAYEQYF	TGTGCCAGCAGCCAAGATGGGGGTGGAAACGCCTACGAGCAGTACTTC	-	many	TRBV4-2	TRBJ2-7
CAWAGATDTQYF	TGTGCCTGGGCCGGGGCGACAGATACGCAGTATTTT	-	once	TRBV30	TRBJ2-3
CSAGGTGRKETQYF	TGCAGTGCCGGAGGGACAGGGCGAAAAGAGACCCAGTACTTC	TRBD1	medium-sized	TRBV20-1	TRBJ2-5
CASRPITEAFF	TGTGCCAGCAGGCCCATCACTGAAGCTTTCTTT	-	many	TRBV6-1	TRBJ1-1
CASSPTSLMAKNIQYF	TGTGCCAGCTCACCTACCAGTTTGATGGCCAAAAACATTCAGTACTTC	-	-	TRBV18	TRBJ2-4
CASSQASQSPDEQFF	TGCGCCAGCAGCCAAGCTAGCCAGTCTCCCGATGAGCAGTTCTTC	-	many	TRBV4-1	TRBJ2-1
CASSIAGVGETQYF	TGTGCCAGCAGCATAGCGGGGGTAGGAGAGACCCAGTACTTC	TRBD2	many	TRBV28	TRBJ2-5
CSARDAGSEKLFF	TGCAGTGCTAGAGATGCTGGGTCCGAAAAACTGTTTTTT	-	many	TRBV20-1	TRBJ1-4
CASSPRDRGSGETQYF	TGTGCCAGCAGCCCACGGGACAGGGGATCTGGGGAGACCCAGTACTTC	TRBD1	many	TRBV7-9	TRBJ2-5
CASSPWAGEKLFF	TGTGCCAGCAGCCCTTGGGCGGGGGAAAAACTGTTTTTT	-	many	TRBV28	TRBJ1-4
CTGTADNYGYTF	TGCACGGGGACAGCTGATAACTATGGCTACACCTTC	TRBD1	many	TRBV20-1	TRBJ1-2
CASSLLAGGHNEQFF	TGCGCCAGCAGCTTGTTAGCGGGGGGGCACAATGAGCAGTTCTTC	TRBD2	many	TRBV5-1	TRBJ2-1
CASTGKSTSYEQYF	TGTGCCAGCACCGGGAAGTCTACGTCCTACGAGCAGTACTTC	-	medium-sized	TRBV28	TRBJ2-7